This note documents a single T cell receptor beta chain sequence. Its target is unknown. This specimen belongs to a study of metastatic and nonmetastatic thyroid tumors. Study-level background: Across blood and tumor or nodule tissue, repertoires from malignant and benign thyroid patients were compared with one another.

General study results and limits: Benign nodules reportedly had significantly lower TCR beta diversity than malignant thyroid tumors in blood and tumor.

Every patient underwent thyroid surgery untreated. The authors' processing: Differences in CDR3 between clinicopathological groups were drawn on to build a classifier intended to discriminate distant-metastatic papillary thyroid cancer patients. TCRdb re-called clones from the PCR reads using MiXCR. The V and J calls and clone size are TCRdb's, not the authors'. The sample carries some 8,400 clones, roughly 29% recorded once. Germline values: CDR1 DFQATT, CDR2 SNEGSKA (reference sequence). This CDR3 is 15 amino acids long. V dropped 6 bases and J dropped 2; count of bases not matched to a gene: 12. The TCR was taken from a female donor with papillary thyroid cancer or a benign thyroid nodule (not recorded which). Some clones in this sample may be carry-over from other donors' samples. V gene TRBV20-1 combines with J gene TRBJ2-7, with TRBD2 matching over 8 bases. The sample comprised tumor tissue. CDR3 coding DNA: TGCAGTGCCACATCGGGAAGCGGGAGCACCTACGAGCAGTACTTC. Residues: CSATSGSGSTYEQYF.